This T cell receptor beta chain was captured by sequencing in a study of blood T cell repertoires in COVID-19. Study-wide background: Samples taken during acute and convalescent COVID-19 were collected in the United States, Italy and Spain. The cDNA or gDNA used as material had been derived from T cells, B-cell-depleted T cells, or PBMCs.

CDR1 SGHAT and CDR2 FQNNGV come from the germline V gene. CDR3 length: 15 residues. V shed 2 bases and J 8 bases; nucleotides not matched to a gene: 5. Produced via immunoSEQ multiplex PCR; TCRdb's table is partial and in-frame only. The sample lists nearly 60,000 clones; 90% were seen once. The sequenced sample consisted of peripheral blood. This clonotype was sampled from a man aged 60 to 75 with active COVID-19. The V call is TRBV11-2, the J call TRBJ2-1, with TRBD2 matching 11 bases. CDR3 nucleotide sequence: TGTGCCAGCAGCTTATTAGCGGGGGGGCCCGATGAGCAGTTCTTC. This translates into CASSLLAGGPDEQFF.